The T cell receptor beta chain described here comes from a study of cytomegalovirus exposure and HLA in healthy donors. Germline V lookup: CDR1 SGHRS, CDR2 YFSETQ. The CDR3 is made up of 16 amino acids. V shed 3 bases and J 8 bases; nucleotides not matched to a gene: 8. The PCR was carried out with 60 Vbeta primers and 13 Jbeta primers. Sequencing used immunoSEQ multiplex PCR; TCRdb keeps in-frame clones, though not all of them. The sample includes roughly 150,000 clones, approximately 80% of them seen just once. Material for sequencing was PBMCs. This clonotype was obtained from a male donor in good health and CMV-seronegative. J is TRBJ2-1 and V is TRBV5-1; 13 bases fit TRBD2. CDR3 loop: CASSSTLAGGTDEQFF. CDR3 nucleotide sequence: TGCGCCAGCAGCTCCACACTAGCGGGAGGGACCGATGAGCAGTTCTTC.